The TCR beta chain described here comes from a study of T-cell reconstitution after alpha-beta-depleted transplantation in children (dated by TCRdb to about 2016). A note on the overall study: Using TCR repertoire profiling, the study followed T-cell immune reconstitution in a quantitative way in children after TCRalphabeta/CD19-depleted allogeneic hematopoietic cell transplantation. The research as a whole found: In some patients, the high TCRbeta diversity seen at day 60 was put down to recipient T cells and intrathymic progenitors that had survived conditioning. Apparently early alphabetaT-cell count recovery about two months after transplant reportedly relied on only several hundred rapidly expanded clones derived from non-depleted graft cells. Over the following months the frequencies of hyperexpanded clones went down, and after one year T-cell counts and TCRbeta diversity were mostly credited to newly produced T cells.

As for this clonotype: Its antigen remains undetermined. The record has no base qualities; no much larger clone is one base away.

The treatment or condition label for this specimen denotes: allogeneic hematopoietic cell transplantation with graft depleted of TCRalphabeta T cells and CD19 B cells. The children who served as transplant recipients had been given grafts of TCRalphabeta/CD19-depleted allogeneic hematopoietic cells. Library construction relied on PCR. This sample was sequenced with an Illumina HiSeq 2500. Molecular barcoding was employed in the preparation of TCR libraries, with unique molecular identifiers being used to normalize TCRbeta repertoire quantification. In-frame beta chains were kept once TCRdb had trimmed the public reads at Q25 with fastp and called clones with MiXCR. Each entry is one CDR3 protein sequence, shown with its most common DNA and genes. Here the sample has around 490,000 distinct CDR3 sequences; about an eighth occur a single time. The leading ten clones occupy roughly 15% of the sample.

The TCR originated in a female patient aged 2-15 years who had a stem cell transplant for aplastic anemia, so the T cells may come from the graft donor. The specimen was PBMCs, mostly from graft donor cells, collected 180 days after TCRalphabeta/CD19-depleted stem cell transplant.

The DNA reads TGTGCCAGCAGTCGGATCGTAGCTGGCACAGATACGCAGTATTTT. The resulting protein is CASSRIVAGTDTQYF. Recombination joined TRBV6-1 with TRBJ2-3; the D segment cannot be called with confidence. V is reduced by 5 bases and J by 1 base, leaving a spacing of 13 bases between them. The germline V gene provides CDR1 MNHNS and CDR2 SASEGT. The CDR3 contains 15 residues, cysteine and phenylalanine counted. The DNA shown is the 45-base CDR3, in frame from base 1.